The following is a T cell receptor (beta chain) sequence with its context. Antigen: not known. This sample stems from a study of blood T cells in healthy people across ages. Whole-study results and caveats: Age brought a roughly linear fall in TCR beta diversity measured per million T cells.

A second roughly 6 to 11 cycle PCR used barcoded and J-beta primers. MiXCR, applied by TCRdb to the 5' RACE reads, yields one record per CDR3 protein. This sample has 600,000 to 900,000 distinct CDR3 sequences, with more than 25% found just once. The sample was also reused in another study, on T cells of mothers and their children.

The sequencing sample was made of blood. This sequence originates from a boy younger than 18 in good health.

DNA for the CDR3: TGTGCCACCAGTGACAACAACATGCTTAAAGGCGACACTGAAGCTTTCTTT. Its protein product is CATSDNNMLKGDTEAFF. The chain employs TRBV24-1 and TRBJ1-1; D remains unclear. The ends were cut back, 4 bases at V and 3 bases at J, with 20 bases in the middle. Germline CDR1 KGHDR, CDR2 SFDVKD. The CDR3 has 17 residues.